These 29 T cell receptor beta chains share one sample of origin, sequenced in a study of T cell repertoires and Cas9 in healthy adults. TCRdb's copy holds only in-frame clones and misses some; the assay was immunoSEQ multiplex PCR. Of around 25,000 clones in the sample, over 85% were seen once. Sequences were obtained from CD4+ effector T cells (CD127+, CD25-, CD137-, CD154-) from PBMCs; culture status not recorded. The source is a human donor in good health.

This clone is a singleton in its sample. The chain is built from TRBV6-5 and TRBJ1-4; 9 nucleotides match TRBD1. J lost 5 bases, V lost 4 bases, and 8 bases had no gene match. CDR1 and CDR2 from the germline V gene are MNHEY and SVGAGI. The CDR3 consists of 16 residues. This CDR3 reads CASSSRAGTGNEKLFF. Written as DNA, the CDR3 is TGTGCCAGCAGTTCTAGGGCCGGGACAGGGAATGAAAAACTGTTTTTT.

This chain joins TRBV28 and TRBJ1-2; no clear D gene. The CDR3 loop spans 18 amino acids. In germline, CDR1 is MDHEN, CDR2 SYDVKM. The V end lost 6 bases, the J end lost 3 bases, and 26 bases lay between the germline ends. The chain's CDR3 is CASSPGRNWAAAYYGYTF. In DNA form, the CDR3 reads TGTGCCAGCAGCCCAGGCCGGAATTGGGCAGCGGCGTACTATGGCTACACCTTC.

This chain joins TRBV19 and TRBJ2-7; D not certain. Germline values: CDR1 LNHDA, CDR2 SQIVND (reference sequence). V was shortened by 7 bases and J by 2 bases, with 15 bases between the two germline ends. The CDR3 loop spans 14 amino acids. This chain's CDR3 is CASMTRQITYEQYF. In DNA form, the CDR3 reads TGTGCCAGTATGACGCGCCAGATAACCTACGAGCAGTACTTC. Full variable domain (outside the CDR3, taken from reference TRBV19 and TRBJ2-7): DGGITQSPKYLFRKEGQNVTLSCEQNLNHDAMYWYRQDPGQGLRLIYYSQIVNDFQKGDIAEGYSVSREKKESFPLTVTSAQKNPTAFYLCASMTRQITYEQYFGPGTRLTVT.

The genes are TRBV7-3 and TRBJ1-1; TRBD1 agrees at 8 bases. V was pared by 5 bases and J by 5 bases, with 4 bases of the junction left unmatched. The CDR3 length is 13 residues. Per the germline V gene, CDR1 is SGHTA and CDR2 is FQGTGA. The CDR3 protein is CASSHTGGTEAFF. The CDR3 bases are TGTGCCAGCAGCCACACAGGGGGGACTGAAGCTTTCTTT.

This clone appeared a single time. The chain recombines TRBV7-2 with TRBJ2-7; 10 bases agree with TRBD2. Germline assignment: CDR1 SGHTA and CDR2 FQGNSA. The CDR3 has 16 amino acids. The junction had 11 bases not matched to a gene; V was cut back by 5 bases and J by 4 bases. Here the CDR3 reads CASSTNAGTSVYEQYF. The DNA for the CDR3 is TGTGCCAGCAGCACGAACGCCGGGACTAGCGTATACGAGCAGTACTTC. Full variable domain (missing parts from reference TRBV7-2 and TRBJ2-7): GAGVSQSPSNKVTEKGKDVELRCDPISGHTALYWYRQSLGQGLEFLIYFQGNSAPDKSGLPSDRFSAERTGGSVSTLTIQRTQQEDSAVYLCASSTNAGTSVYEQYFGPGTRLTVT.

This clone was recorded a few times. This chain uses TRBV30 with TRBJ1-2; no reliable D call. Germline CDR1 GTSNPN, CDR2 SVGIG (reference sequence). This CDR3 has 14 residues. Trimming stripped 0 bases from V and 3 bases from J, with 11 bases between. CDR3 sequence reads: CAWSVRASDYGYTF. In DNA, the CDR3 is TGTGCCTGGAGTGTACGAGCTTCTGACTATGGCTACACCTTC. The full variable domain, its missing parts supplied by reference TRBV30 and TRBJ1-2, is SQTIHQWPATLVQPVGSPLSLECTVEGTSNPNLYWYRQAAGRGLQLLFYSVGIGQISSEVPQNLSASRPQDRQFILSSKKLLLSDSGFYLCAWSVRASDYGYTFGSGTRLTVV.

The V gene is TRBV19, the J gene TRBJ2-7; D not certain. This CDR3 is built from 14 residues. Germline values: CDR1 LNHDA, CDR2 SQIVND (reference sequence). V dropped 1 base and J dropped 3 bases, with 10 bases sitting between them. The CDR3 is CASSIVGFGYEQYF. The CDR3 nucleotides read TGTGCCAGTAGTATAGTAGGTTTCGGCTACGAGCAGTACTTC.

The rearrangement uses TRBV5-8 and TRBJ1-1; D possibly corresponds to TRBD1 (6 bases). The ends were cut back, 2 bases at V and 0 bases at J, with 11 bases in the middle. Germline CDR1 SGHTS, CDR2 YDEGEE. The CDR3 length is 15 residues. The CDR3 protein is CASSFSDRLNTEAFF. The CDR3, as DNA: TGTGCCAGCAGCTTCTCAGACAGGTTGAACACTGAAGCTTTCTTT.

V is TRBV11-1 and J is TRBJ1-2; D might be TRBD1 (6 bases). The CDR3 covers 15 residues. The germline V gene has CDR1 SGHAT and CDR2 FQDESV (reference sequence). Trimming removed 2 bases from V and 4 bases from J, with 14 bases in between. The CDR3 loop is CASSLSGGARYGYTF. The CDR3 coding sequence is TGTGCCAGCAGCTTATCCGGGGGGGCGCGCTATGGCTACACCTTC. The variable domain in full, completed from reference TRBV11-1 and TRBJ1-2, reads EAEVAQSPRYKITEKSQAVAFWCDPISGHATLYWYRQILGQGPELLVQFQDESVVDDSQLPKDRFSAERLKGVDSTLKIQPAELGDSAMYLCASSLSGGARYGYTFGSGTRLTVV.

This rearrangement joins TRBV10-2 to TRBJ2-7, with 14 positions matching TRBD2. Germline V gives CDR1 WSHSY, CDR2 SAAADI. CDR3 size: 15 residues. Trimming at V came to 6 bases and at J to 5 bases, leaving 6 bases not matched to a gene. The CDR3 DNA reads as TGCGCCAGCAGGGGACTAGCGGGGGTGCTCCACGAGCAGTACTTC. It translates to CASRGLAGVLHEQYF.

The chain employs TRBV6-6 and TRBJ1-5, with TRBD1 matching over 8 bases. J gave up 7 bases and V 0 bases, and 8 bases lay outside the gene matches. This CDR3 is 16 amino acids long. In germline, CDR1 is MNHNY, CDR2 SVGAGI (reference sequence). CDR3 coding DNA: TGTGCCAGCAGTTACTCGGTGGGGACAGGCGGCCAGCCCCAGCATTTT. It yields the protein CASSYSVGTGGQPQHF.

This chain uses TRBV5-1 with TRBJ2-3; possibly TRBD1 or TRBD2 for D (6 bases each). V was trimmed by 2 bases and J by 4 bases, leaving 8 bases between them. Germline-derived CDR1 and CDR2 are SGHRS and YFSETQ. This CDR3 comprises 13 residues. This CDR3 reads CASSFRGPDTQYF. CDR3 DNA: TGCGCCAGCAGCTTCCGGGGGCCAGATACGCAGTATTTT. Full variable domain (rest looked up from reference TRBV5-1 and TRBJ2-3): KAGVTQTPRYLIKTRGQQVTLSCSPISGHRSVSWYQQTPGQGLQFLFEYFSETQRNKGNFPGRFSGRQFSNSRSEMNVSTLELGDSALYLCASSFRGPDTQYFGPGTRLTVL.

The CDR3, as DNA: TGTGCCAGCAGCTGGGGGCGGGATAATTCACCCCTCCACTTT. Translated: CASSWGRDNSPLHF. The chain links TRBV5-6 to TRBJ1-6; tentatively, D is TRBD1 (6 bases). This CDR3 has 14 residues. Looked up from germline, CDR1 is SGHDT and CDR2 is YYEEEE. V gave up 3 bases and J gave up 5 bases, with 9 bases separating them.

This clone was observed a single time. V is TRBV4-1 and J is TRBJ1-2; TRBD1 matches at 10 bases. In germline, CDR1 is MGHRA, CDR2 YSYEKL. This CDR3 contains 17 residues. J lost 4 bases, V lost 0 bases, and 8 bases had no gene match. CDR3 protein: CASSQEGTGALLYGYTF. The CDR3 DNA reads TGCGCCAGCAGCCAAGAGGGGACAGGGGCCTTACTCTATGGCTACACCTTC.

The chain has TRBV19 and TRBJ2-6; 7 bases map to TRBD1. The ends lost 3 bases at V and 4 bases at J; junction bases unmatched: 15. Germline CDR1 LNHDA, CDR2 SQIVND (reference sequence). There are 19 residues in the CDR3. The CDR3 DNA reads as TGTGCCAGTAGTATCACCTCTTATGAGGGGGCGCGGGGGGCCAACGTCCTGACTTTC. It translates to CASSITSYEGARGANVLTF.

V is TRBV19 and J is TRBJ1-1; D is possibly TRBD1 (6 bases). The CDR3 contains 15 residues. CDR1 LNHDA and CDR2 SQIVND come from the germline V gene (reference sequence). V was trimmed by 5 bases and J by 6 bases, leaving 19 bases between them. The CDR3 reads CASSGKGVSAAEAFF. DNA of the CDR3: TGTGCCAGTAGTGGAAAGGGGGTTAGTGCTGCTGAAGCTTTCTTT.

The V and J genes are TRBV5-1 and TRBJ2-7, with 7 bases lining up with TRBD1. V lost 0 bases and J lost 4; bases outside the gene matches: 1. CDR3 length: 13 amino acids. Looked up from germline, CDR1 is SGHRS and CDR2 is YFSETQ. CDR3 protein: CASSLGGQYEQYF. The CDR3 DNA reads TGCGCCAGCAGCTTGGGGGGACAGTACGAGCAGTACTTC.

The chain links TRBV5-4 to TRBJ1-4; D is unresolved. Germline CDR1 reads SGHNT; CDR2 reads YYREEE (reference sequence). CDR3 length equals 16 residues. V gave up 4 bases and J gave up 8 bases, with 21 bases separating them. CDR3 coding DNA: TGTGCCAGCAGCCAGGTCCTGGTGAGGGAGAGGGAAAAACTGTTTTTT. The encoded protein is CASSQVLVREREKLFF.

The J gene is TRBJ2-5, the V gene TRBV30, with 13 bases fitting TRBD2. Germline CDR1 and CDR2: GTSNPN and SVGIG (reference sequence). J lost 4 bases, V lost 3 bases, and 8 bases had no gene match. This CDR3 region has 16 residues. Here the CDR3 DNA reads TGTGCCTGGAGCGGTGGGACTAGCGGGGCTAGAGAGACCCAGTACTTC. Residues: CAWSGGTSGARETQYF.

The gene calls are TRBV5-1 and TRBJ1-2; 7 bases line up with TRBD1. The V segment lost 4 bases and the J segment 4 bases; nucleotides outside the gene matches: 10. The CDR3 runs 15 residues. Looked up from germline, CDR1 is SGHRS and CDR2 is YFSETQ. For the CDR3, the DNA is TGCGCCAGCAGCATAGGGACAGCCGGGGGCTATGGCTACACCTTC. Its protein is CASSIGTAGGYGYTF. Filled out from reference TRBV5-1 and TRBJ1-2, the complete variable domain reads KAGVTQTPRYLIKTRGQQVTLSCSPISGHRSVSWYQQTPGQGLQFLFEYFSETQRNKGNFPGRFSGRQFSNSRSEMNVSTLELGDSALYLCASSIGTAGGYGYTFGSGTRLTVV.

V is TRBV9 and J is TRBJ1-2, with a tentative D call TRBD1 (6 bases). The CDR3 spans 14 residues. Trimming removed 2 bases at V and 10 bases at J, with 18 bases between. CDR1 is SGDLS and CDR2 is YYNGEE in the germline V gene. The CDR3 loop reads CASSVTSQQGVYTF. The CDR3 DNA follows: TGTGCCAGCAGCGTCACAAGCCAACAGGGAGTCTACACCTTC. The variable domain in full, completed from reference TRBV9 and TRBJ1-2, reads DSGVTQTPKHLITATGQRVTLRCSPRSGDLSVYWYQQSLDQGLQFLIQYYNGEERAKGNILERFSAQQFPDLHSELNLSSLELGDSALYFCASSVTSQQGVYTFGSGTRLTVV.

The chain recombines TRBV5-6 with TRBJ2-5, with TRBD1 identical over 8 bases. Losses at the gene ends were 1 base for V and 4 bases for J; bases not matched to a gene: 9. This CDR3 region has 16 residues. The germline CDR1 and CDR2 sequences are SGHDT and YYEEEE. DNA for the CDR3: TGTGCCAGCAGCTTGACCAGGGGGCGACAGTTAGAGACCCAGTACTTC. Protein: CASSLTRGRQLETQYF. Using reference TRBV5-6 and TRBJ2-5 for the parts outside the CDR3, the full variable domain is DAGVTQSPTHLIKTRGQQVTLRCSPKSGHDTVSWYQQALGQGPQFIFQYYEEEERQRGNFPDRFSGHQFPNYSSELNVNALLLGDSALYLCASSLTRGRQLETQYFGPGTRLLVL.

This chain joins TRBV5-4 and TRBJ2-4, with D perhaps TRBD2 (6 bases). Germline V gene lookup returns CDR1 SGHNT and CDR2 YYREEE (reference sequence). This CDR3 has 14 residues. Trimming cost V 4 bases and J 4 bases, with 12 bases left between them. The CDR3 protein is CASSAMGLKNIQYF. CDR3 DNA sequence: TGTGCCAGCAGCGCAATGGGACTTAAAAACATTCAGTACTTC.

This clone was seen a few times. The chain has TRBV5-4 and TRBJ1-1; D gene ambiguous. V lost 5 bases, J lost 7 bases, and 15 bases lay in between. The CDR3 runs to 13 residues. The germline V gene encodes CDR1 SGHNT and CDR2 YYREEE (reference sequence). CDR3 sequence: CASRRSGRGEAFF. The CDR3 DNA is TGTGCCAGCAGAAGGTCCGGACGTGGTGAAGCTTTCTTT.

CDR3: CASSLDGGSGNTIYF. The DNA of the CDR3 is TGTGCCAGCAGCTTGGATGGGGGCTCTGGAAACACCATATATTTT. V gene TRBV5-4 combines with J gene TRBJ1-3; a possible D gene is TRBD1 (5 bases). This CDR3 is built from 15 residues. The germline V and J ends were trimmed by 0 bases and 0 bases, with 7 bases remaining between them. Germline CDR1 reads SGHNT; CDR2 reads YYREEE (reference sequence). The variable domain in full, with the rest retrieved from reference TRBV5-4 and TRBJ1-3, is ETGVTQSPTHLIKTRGQQVTLRCSSQSGHNTVSWYQQALGQGPQFIFQYYREEENGRGNFPPRFSGLQFPNYSSELNVNALELDDSALYLCASSLDGGSGNTIYFGEGSWLTVV.

V usage is TRBV19 and J usage is TRBJ2-5, with D perhaps being TRBD1 or TRBD2 (5 bases each). The J call may be incorrect, as the DNA end agrees better with TRBJ2-7. From germline, CDR1 is LNHDA and CDR2 SQIVND (reference sequence). The CDR3 consists of 14 residues. CDR3 DNA: TGTGCCAGTGCCACGGGACGGCCTCCCTACGAGCAGTACTTC. It specifies CASATGRPPYEQYF.

This chain connects TRBV18 to TRBJ2-2, with no clear D. This CDR3 contains 13 residues. CDR1 is KGHSH, CDR2 LQKENI, per germline. The germline V and J ends were trimmed by 2 bases and 4 bases, with 5 bases remaining between them. The CDR3: CASSPEVTGELFF. DNA for the CDR3: TGTGCCAGCTCACCAGAAGTCACCGGGGAGCTGTTTTTT.

This chain connects TRBV5-1 to TRBJ2-5, with 10 bases matching TRBD2. Germline CDR1 and CDR2: SGHRS and YFSETQ. V trimming: 4 bases; J trimming: 6 bases; junction bases outside the gene matches: 12. The CDR3 is made up of 16 amino acids. CDR3 sequence: CASSPQSGGATKTQYF. CDR3 coding DNA: TGCGCCAGCAGCCCTCAGAGCGGGGGGGCGACAAAGACCCAGTACTTC.

The chain uses TRBV7-8 and TRBJ1-5; D perhaps matches TRBD1 (5 bases). V was clipped by 0 bases and J by 5 bases, with 17 bases between them. This CDR3 is 17 amino acids long. Germline values: CDR1 SGHVS, CDR2 FQNEAQ. CDR3 protein: CASSLAVGAQGHQPQHF. The CDR3 DNA reads as TGTGCCAGCAGCTTAGCGGTAGGGGCGCAGGGACATCAGCCCCAGCATTTT.